Listed below are T cell receptor beta chains from one sample, sequenced in a study of technical replicates of blood from a few donors. This table comes from immunoSEQ multiplex PCR, and its TCRdb copy is limited to in-frame clones, with some not included. The sample gives about 76,000 clones, 70% to 90% of which show up once; about 5% is in the top ten. The source material was PBMCs. These receptors all stem from a human donor in good health. Some clones in this sample may be carry-over from other donors' samples. Each CDR3 is given with its conserved first and last residue. Each record gives: J gene, V gene, clone size, D gene, CDR3 DNA, CDR3 protein. D genes are given only for firm matches. Expanded clones are given a class, and other clones once, few, many or no size at all.

j_call: TRBJ2-1
v_call: TRBV11-1
clone_size: -
d_call: -
cdr3_nt: TGTGCCAGCAGCTTTAGCCGCAATGAGCAGTTCTTC
cdr3_aa: CASSFSRNEQFF

j_call: TRBJ1-5
v_call: TRBV4-1
clone_size: -
d_call: -
cdr3_nt: TGCGCCAGCAGCCGCGGACAGTCGTGGGGTCAGCCCCAGCATTTT
cdr3_aa: CASSRGQSWGQPQHF

j_call: TRBJ2-5
v_call: TRBV11-1
clone_size: -
d_call: TRBD1
cdr3_nt: TGTGCCAGCAGCTTGAGACAGGGGGGCCTCACCCAAGAGACCCAGTACTTC
cdr3_aa: CASSLRQGGLTQETQYF

j_call: TRBJ2-6
v_call: TRBV7-2
clone_size: -
d_call: -
cdr3_nt: TGTGCCAGCAGCTACATGGGGGCGCCCGGGGCCAACGTCCTGACTTTC
cdr3_aa: CASSYMGAPGANVLTF

j_call: TRBJ2-5
v_call: TRBV30
clone_size: -
d_call: -
cdr3_nt: TGTGCCTGGGACCCCGGACACATCCCGGAGACCCAGTACTTC
cdr3_aa: CAWDPGHIPETQYF

j_call: TRBJ1-1
v_call: TRBV19
clone_size: few
d_call: -
cdr3_nt: TGTGCCAGTAGTATTCGGAACACTGAAGCTTTCTTT
cdr3_aa: CASSIRNTEAFF

j_call: TRBJ2-5
v_call: TRBV9
clone_size: -
d_call: TRBD2
cdr3_nt: TGTGCCAGCAGCGTTGTAGGTAGCGGGAGAGAGACCCAGTACTTC
cdr3_aa: CASSVVGSGRETQYF

j_call: TRBJ1-4
v_call: TRBV6-5
clone_size: -
d_call: TRBD1
cdr3_nt: TGTGCCAGCAGTTTCGCGGGACAGAAGAATGAAAAACTGTTTTTT
cdr3_aa: CASSFAGQKNEKLFF

j_call: TRBJ2-7
v_call: TRBV14
clone_size: -
d_call: TRBD1
cdr3_nt: TGTGCCAGCCACAGGCAGGGGGAGCGCGAGCAGTACTTC
cdr3_aa: CASHRQGEREQYF

j_call: TRBJ2-3
v_call: TRBV5-1
clone_size: -
d_call: TRBD2
cdr3_nt: TGCGCCAGCAGCTTCGGGGGGGCCAGGACAGATACGCAGTATTTT
cdr3_aa: CASSFGGARTDTQYF

j_call: TRBJ2-7
v_call: TRBV7-9
clone_size: few
d_call: TRBD1
cdr3_nt: TGTGCCAGCAGCTTACGACAGGGGGCGAGCGAGCAGTACTTC
cdr3_aa: CASSLRQGASEQYF

j_call: TRBJ1-3
v_call: TRBV10-3
clone_size: -
d_call: TRBD1
cdr3_nt: TGTGCCATCAGTGCTGGGACAGGTTTATCTGAGACCACCATATATTTT
cdr3_aa: CAISAGTGLSETTIYF

j_call: TRBJ1-2
v_call: TRBV7-2
clone_size: few
d_call: -
cdr3_nt: TGTGCCAGCAGCTCAGAGGTTGACTATGGCTACACCTTC
cdr3_aa: CASSSEVDYGYTF

j_call: TRBJ2-5
v_call: TRBV7-8
clone_size: -
d_call: TRBD2
cdr3_nt: TGTGCCAGCAGCTTAGTGGGACTAGTGATTGGGAGGGAAGAGACCCAGTACTTC
cdr3_aa: CASSLVGLVIGREETQYF

j_call: TRBJ2-7
v_call: TRBV5-1
clone_size: -
d_call: -
cdr3_nt: TGCGCCAGCAGCGGAGACGGTCCGTACGAGCAGTACTTC
cdr3_aa: CASSGDGPYEQYF

j_call: TRBJ1-1
v_call: TRBV5-1
clone_size: -
d_call: TRBD1
cdr3_nt: TGCGCCAGCACCGAGGACAGGGACACTGAAGCTTTCTTT
cdr3_aa: CASTEDRDTEAFF

j_call: TRBJ1-3
v_call: TRBV6-5
clone_size: -
d_call: -
cdr3_nt: TGTGCCAGCAGTTACGACCGCGGCTCTGGAAACACCATATATTTT
cdr3_aa: CASSYDRGSGNTIYF

j_call: TRBJ2-7
v_call: TRBV29-1
clone_size: -
d_call: -
cdr3_nt: TGCAGCGTCGCAGAAAGGGGGGAGCAGTACTTC
cdr3_aa: CSVAERGEQYF

j_call: TRBJ1-1
v_call: TRBV5-1
clone_size: -
d_call: -
cdr3_nt: TGCGCCAGCAGCTTTACCGGGTATGGGAACACTGAAGCTTTCTTT
cdr3_aa: CASSFTGYGNTEAFF

j_call: TRBJ2-6
v_call: TRBV27
clone_size: -
d_call: -
cdr3_nt: TGTGCCAGCAGTTTACGTGGACTGGCCTCTGGGGCCAACGTCCTGACTTTC
cdr3_aa: CASSLRGLASGANVLTF

j_call: TRBJ2-7
v_call: TRBV27
clone_size: -
d_call: TRBD1
cdr3_nt: TGTGCCAGCAGTTCCCGGGACAGGGGTTACGAGCAGTACTTC
cdr3_aa: CASSSRDRGYEQYF

j_call: TRBJ2-7
v_call: TRBV4-3
clone_size: -
d_call: TRBD2
cdr3_nt: TGCGCCAGCAGCCAACGGCTAGCGGGGTCCTACGAGCAGTACTTC
cdr3_aa: CASSQRLAGSYEQYF